A selection of T cell receptor beta chains follows, all from one sample in a study of blood T cell repertoires in COVID-19. Libraries were prepared by immunoSEQ multiplex PCR; TCRdb keeps only in-frame clonotypes and omits some of them. This table holds 200,000 to 250,000 clones, about 90% found once. The sequencing sample was made of peripheral blood. The origin of the receptors is a young man with active or convalescent COVID-19. Both conserved end residues are part of each CDR3. D genes are given only for firm matches. Not all rows give a size; the values are once, few, many and, for expanded clones, a class.

TRBV11-3	TRBJ2-3	NA	NA	TGTGCCAGCAGCTTACGCGTCGGGACTAGCACAGATACGCAGTATTTT	CASSLRVGTSTDTQYF
TRBV27	TRBJ1-3	NA	NA	TGTGCCAGCACGCCCCCAGGAGGAAACACCATATATTTT	CASTPPGGNTIYF
TRBV29-1	TRBJ2-7	TRBD2	NA	TGCAGCGTTTTGACTAGCGGGAGATACGAGCAGTACTTC	CSVLTSGRYEQYF
TRBV3-1/TRBV3-2	TRBJ2-2	TRBD1	once	TGTGCCAGCAGCCAAGTCCGGGACAGGGGGGTCGGTTCCGGGGAGCTGTTTTTT	CASSQVRDRGVGSGELFF
TRBV28	TRBJ2-7	NA	NA	TGTGCCAGCAGTTTATGGACAGCTACCTACGAGCAGTACTTC	CASSLWTATYEQYF
TRBV11-2	TRBJ2-1	TRBD2	NA	TGTGCCAGCGCGAAGGCGGGAGGAACCAATGAGCAGTTCTTC	CASAKAGGTNEQFF
TRBV6-5	TRBJ1-4	NA	NA	TGTGCCAGCAGTCCCGACAGGGAAAAACTGTTTTTT	CASSPDREKLFF
TRBV6-5	TRBJ2-7	TRBD1	NA	TGTGCCAGCAGTTCCCCTGTTGGGGACAGGGCGTACGAGCAGTACTTC	CASSSPVGDRAYEQYF
TRBV28	TRBJ2-7	TRBD2	NA	TGTGCCAGCGGACCGCTAGCGGGCGTTTCCTACGAGCAGTACTTC	CASGPLAGVSYEQYF
TRBV7-9	TRBJ2-1	NA	NA	TGTGCCAGCACCAACGGCCAGGGGATCAATGAGCAGTTCTTC	CASTNGQGINEQFF
TRBV19	TRBJ1-1	NA	NA	TGTGCCAGTACCGCGGGGGCCTACACTGAAGCTTTCTTT	CASTAGAYTEAFF
TRBV6-5	TRBJ1-1	NA	NA	TGTGCCAGCAGTAACCCGGGCCCCGGGGGGGCTTTCTTT	CASSNPGPGGAFF
TRBV6-4	TRBJ2-1	NA	NA	TGTGCCAGCAGTGACTCCGGGACTTCACGCGATGGGCAGTTCTTC	CASSDSGTSRDGQFF
TRBV6-5	TRBJ2-1	NA	NA	TGTGCCAGCAGTTACTCGCGACAGCTATCTTTTAGGGAGCAGTTCTTC	CASSYSRQLSFREQFF
TRBV11-2	TRBJ2-7	TRBD2	NA	TGTGCCAGCAGCTTAGCCGTCCTAGCGGGGACCTACGAGCAGTACTTC	CASSLAVLAGTYEQYF
TRBV6-5	TRBJ1-5	NA	few	TGTGCCAGCGAAGTGAGTAGCAATCAGCCCCAGCATTTT	CASEVSSNQPQHF
TRBV6-2/TRBV6-3	TRBJ1-5	NA	NA	TGTGCCAGCAGTTACTCGAGCAGTTGGAGAAATCAGCCCCAGCATTTT	CASSYSSSWRNQPQHF
TRBV11-2	TRBJ2-3	TRBD2	NA	TGTGCCAGCAGACTAACGGGGCTAGCGGGAGATACGCAGTATTTT	CASRLTGLAGDTQYF
TRBV9	TRBJ2-1	NA	NA	TGTGCCAGCAGCGTAGACCTGGCTGGTGAGCAGTTCTTC	CASSVDLAGEQFF